This T cell receptor beta chain was sequenced for a study of memory CD4+ T cells and cytomegalovirus serostatus (dated by TCRdb to about 2019). For the study in its entirety: A total of about 35 healthy Belgian adults, of whom 9 were CMV seropositive and approximately 24 were CMV seronegative, were included in the cohort. CD4+ memory TCRbeta repertoires of a Belgian cohort with known cytomegalovirus serostatus were sequenced in order to replicate a published TCR-based CMV serostatus classifier.

Details on this clone: The target of this receptor is not known. Per-base qualities were not stored, and no clone one base away is much larger.

The research as a whole found: For CMV serostatus prediction, a median bootstrapped AUC of 0.95 was reached with the original framework, and a median bootstrapped AUC of about 0.89 was reached with a US-trained random forest. On the Belgian cohort, the classifier based on the original framework reached a median bootstrapped AUC of roughly 0.96, with a 95% CI of 0.76-1.00. Only CD4+CD45RO+ memory cells were sequenced, in contrast to the original study, which included naive and memory CD4+ and CD8+ populations. Of around 160 previously reported CMV-associated TCRbeta sequences, 67 appeared in the CD4+ memory repertoires, each in one to five individuals. The results were interpreted as suggesting that the CMV-associated TCR signature is largely present in the CD4+ memory repertoire.

Single viable CD3+CD4+CD8-CD45RO+ cells were sorted as memory CD4+ T cells on a FACSAria II. To determine CMV serostatus, a Roche Elecsys assay was used that detects serum IgG against CMV pp150, pp28, p38 and p52. Following thawing, total CD4+ T cells were enriched through positive selection using CD4 magnetic microbeads. The samples came from a separate study whose specific focus was interrogating the CD4+ T cell memory repertoire. Peripheral blood mononuclear cells were isolated and cryopreserved according to standard operating procedures, and serum was stored at -80 degrees C. The staining used CD3-PerCP (BW264/56), CD4-APC (RPA-T4), CD45RO-PE (UCHT1) and CD8-Pacific Orange (3B5) antibodies, and Sytox blue was used to exclude non-viable cells. In the germline V gene, CDR1 corresponds to SGHRS and CDR2 to YFSETQ. V has 2 bases trimmed and J has 8 bases trimmed; junction bases matching no gene number 10. The CDR3, cysteine through phenylalanine, is 15 amino acids long. The read is trimmed to its CDR3 DNA, 45 bases read in frame from base 1.

Genomic DNA was extracted from sorted cells with the Quick-DNA Microprep Kit. TCRbeta DNA was amplified with the immunoSEQ hsTCRbeta kit following the manufacturer's protocol. An Illumina MiSeq instrument was used to sequence the TCRbeta libraries. The study's processing was this. Once out-of-frame sequences had been removed, approximately 2,000,000 distinct TCRbeta sequences were left, which works out to an average of around 67,000 per individual. Two values were used to score each individual: the count of 150 to 200 previously reported CMV-associated TCRbeta sequences and the total count of productive distinct TCRbeta sequences. A beta-binomial model was reimplemented in Python, and scikit-learn random forests with default parameters were trained on US cohort data. On the Belgian cohort, classifier performance was reported as the median AUC, along with percentile confidence intervals, across 10,000 bootstrap iterations. This is the immuneACCESS table as TCRdb keeps it, with only in-frame sequences that have V and J called. A part of the clones is gone; compared with another copy, unresolved V genes explain less than half, and the rest is unexplained. V and J calls and clone size come straight from that table; D and trimming were deduced from the DNA. The sample has 61,000 or so clones on record, around 80% of them singletons. Around 0.58% of the sample is taken by the ten largest.

The specimen sequenced was memory CD4+ T cells from blood. The V and J segments used are TRBV5-1 and TRBJ1-2; 9 junctional bases match TRBD1. The TCR was taken from an adult in good health and CMV-seronegative. Some clones in this sample may be carry-over from other donors' samples. The CDR3 region: CASSFFLQGAGGYTF. In nucleotides, the sequence is TGCGCCAGCAGCTTCTTTCTACAGGGGGCTGGGGGCTACACCTTC.